The rows below give T cell receptor beta chains drawn from one sample of a study of blood T cell repertoires in COVID-19. The data were produced by immunoSEQ multiplex PCR, yet TCRdb's version contains in-frame clones alone and is incomplete. The sample yields roughly 110,000 clones, approximately 90% seen once. Sequenced sample: peripheral blood. Source of these receptors: a human donor with acute or convalescent COVID-19. The donor label of this sample is uncertain. CDR3s include the opening cysteine and the closing phenylalanine or tryptophan. For some rows the clone size is stated as once, few or many, or as a class when expanded; others skip it.

.,TRBV3-1/TRBV3-2,TRBJ2-5,15,CASSQVAVPQETQYF
.,TRBV14,TRBJ2-1,16,CASSQIIGTESLGQFF
.,TRBV28,TRBJ2-7,16,CASSLATGGSLAEQYF
.,TRBV25-1,TRBJ2-5,17,CASSEFKGRGRQETQYF
.,TRBV4-1,TRBJ1-1,15,CASSQGRSTDTEAFF
.,TRBV4-1,TRBJ2-5,17,CASSPQADLAGEETQYF
few,TRBV2,TRBJ1-5,14,CASSGGQGTQPQHF
.,TRBV9,TRBJ1-3,15,CASSVATSSGNTIYF
.,TRBV5-6,TRBJ1-1,15,CASSPVGQGATEAFF
few,TRBV24-1,TRBJ2-1,21,CATSDLSSGLAGGKTYNEQFF
.,TRBV19,TRBJ2-7,15,CASSNPRQSPYEQYF
.,TRBV6-5,TRBJ1-2,13,CASRTGINYGYTF
.,TRBV11-2,TRBJ2-7,14,CASSFQGERDEQYF
.,TRBV19,TRBJ2-5,17,CASSIPSTSGRGETQYF
.,TRBV24-1,TRBJ2-7,15,CATSDSSGGAYEQYF
.,TRBV15,TRBJ1-1,13,CATSRVGQGEAFF
.,TRBV7-6,TRBJ2-3,16,CASSLASGRGADTQYF
.,TRBV27,TRBJ1-2,17,CASSLLPGDNANYGYTF
.,TRBV29-1,TRBJ2-3,17,CSVMGLAGGGSTDTQYF
.,TRBV4-1,TRBJ1-2,16,CASSQKDDRGQGGYTF
.,TRBV11-2,TRBJ2-3,15,CASSSRGTFGDTQYF
.,TRBV5-1,TRBJ2-3,12,CASSVSSGSWYF
.,TRBV2,TRBJ1-5,15,CASRRGGVSNQPQHF
.,TRBV10-3,TRBJ1-1,12,CAISAGGPEAFF
.,TRBV3-1/TRBV3-2,TRBJ1-6,16,CASSRTGGSKNSPLHF
.,TRBV12-3/TRBV12-4,TRBJ2-3,13,CASSFGGTDTQYF
once,TRBV6-5,TRBJ2-1,15,CASSYSLADYNEQFF
.,TRBV4-3,TRBJ2-1,15,CASSPSITGEIEQFF
.,TRBV7-2,TRBJ1-4,16,CASSRGGYATNEKLFF
.,TRBV6-5,TRBJ1-1,13,CASRQGLRTEAFF
.,TRBV5-1,TRBJ2-2,15,CASSLARGDTGELFF
once,TRBV7-9,TRBJ1-2,14,CASSRAGGNDGYTF
few,TRBV19,TRBJ1-6,14,CASSLAGWNSPLHF
.,TRBV28,TRBJ1-5,16,CASSAAGRSSNQPQHF
.,TRBV10-3,TRBJ2-3,14,CAIRQGVGTDTQYF
.,TRBV6-2/TRBV6-3,TRBJ1-3,15,CASSYFSGAGNTIYF
.,TRBV30,TRBJ1-1,16,CAWSGGTGGFDTEAFF
.,TRBV23-1,TRBJ1-1,16,CASSQSSTKLGREAFF
.,TRBV7-2,TRBJ1-2,14,CASSPYLEVGGYTF
.,TRBV28,TRBJ1-5,12,CASTESRGPQHF
.,TRBV5-1,TRBJ1-3,18,CASSLAFQDRRSGNTIYF
.,TRBV6-2/TRBV6-3,TRBJ1-1,11,CASSHGTEAFF
.,TRBV25-1,TRBJ1-2,14,CASSDGLPGYGYTF
.,TRBV15,TRBJ2-1,16,CATSRDSAGAYNEQFF
.,TRBV5-6,TRBJ2-7,15,CASTSLAGGNYEQYF
.,TRBV25-1,TRBJ2-1,16,CASRNSGLVGVNEQFF
.,TRBV4-1,TRBJ1-2,14,CASSQGTDSEVNTF
.,TRBV6-5,TRBJ1-6,14,CARKGQEYNSPLHF
once,TRBV5-6,TRBJ1-1,13,CASSLGSGGEAFF
.,TRBV6-2/TRBV6-3,TRBJ1-2,13,CASSPSGAYGYTF
.,TRBV30,TRBJ1-6,13,CARSPGGASPLHF